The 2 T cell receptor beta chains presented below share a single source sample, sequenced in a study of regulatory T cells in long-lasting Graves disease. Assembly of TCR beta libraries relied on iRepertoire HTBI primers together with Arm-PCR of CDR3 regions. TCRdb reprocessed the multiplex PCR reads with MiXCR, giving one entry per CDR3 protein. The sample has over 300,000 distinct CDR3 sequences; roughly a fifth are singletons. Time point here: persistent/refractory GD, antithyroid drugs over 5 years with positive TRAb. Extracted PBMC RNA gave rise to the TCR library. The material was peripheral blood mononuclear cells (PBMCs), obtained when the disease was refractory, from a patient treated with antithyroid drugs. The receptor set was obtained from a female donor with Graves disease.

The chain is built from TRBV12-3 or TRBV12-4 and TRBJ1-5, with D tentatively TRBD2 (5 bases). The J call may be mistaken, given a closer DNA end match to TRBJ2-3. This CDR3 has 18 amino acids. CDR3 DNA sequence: TGTGCCAGCAGTTACTCGTGGGGATCGGGGAGAGGCAATCAGCCCCAGTATTTT. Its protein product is CASSYSWGSGRGNQPQYF.

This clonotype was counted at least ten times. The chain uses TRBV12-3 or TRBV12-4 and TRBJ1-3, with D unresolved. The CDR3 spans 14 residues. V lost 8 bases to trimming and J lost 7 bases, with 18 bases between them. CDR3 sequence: CASLQTGPGNTIYF. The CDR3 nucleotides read TGTGCCAGCCTACAGACGGGCCCGGGGAACACCATATATTTT.